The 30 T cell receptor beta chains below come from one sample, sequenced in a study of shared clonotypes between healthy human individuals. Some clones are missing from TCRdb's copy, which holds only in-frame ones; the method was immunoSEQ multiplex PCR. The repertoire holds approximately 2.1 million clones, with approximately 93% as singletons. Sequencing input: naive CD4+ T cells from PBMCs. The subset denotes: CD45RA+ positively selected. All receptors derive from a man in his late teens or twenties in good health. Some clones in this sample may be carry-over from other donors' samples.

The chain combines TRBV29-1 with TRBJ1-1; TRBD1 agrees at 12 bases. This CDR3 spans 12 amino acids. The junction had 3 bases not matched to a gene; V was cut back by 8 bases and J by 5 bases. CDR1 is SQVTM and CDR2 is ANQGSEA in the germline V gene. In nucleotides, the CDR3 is TGCAGCCCGGGACAGGGGGCAACTGAAGCTTTCTTT. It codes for CSPGQGATEAFF.

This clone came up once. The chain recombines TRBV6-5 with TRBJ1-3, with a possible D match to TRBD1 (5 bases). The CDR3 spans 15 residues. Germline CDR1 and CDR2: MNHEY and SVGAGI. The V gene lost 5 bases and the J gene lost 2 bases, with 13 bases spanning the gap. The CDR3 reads CASSPRGGAGNTIYF. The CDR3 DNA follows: TGTGCCAGCAGTCCGCGCGGGGGGGCTGGAAACACCATATATTTT.

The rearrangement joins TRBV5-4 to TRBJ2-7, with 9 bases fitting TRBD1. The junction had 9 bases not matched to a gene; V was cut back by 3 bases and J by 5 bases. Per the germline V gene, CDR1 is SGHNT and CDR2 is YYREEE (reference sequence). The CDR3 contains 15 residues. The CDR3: CASSWEGQGGNEQYF. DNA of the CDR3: TGTGCCAGCAGCTGGGAGGGACAGGGTGGGAACGAGCAGTACTTC.

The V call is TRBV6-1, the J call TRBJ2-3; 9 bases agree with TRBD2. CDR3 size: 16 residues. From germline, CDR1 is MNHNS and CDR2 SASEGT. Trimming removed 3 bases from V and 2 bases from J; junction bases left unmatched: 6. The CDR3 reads CASSEASGTDTDTQYF. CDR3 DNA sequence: TGTGCCAGCAGTGAGGCTAGCGGGACTGACACAGATACGCAGTATTTT.

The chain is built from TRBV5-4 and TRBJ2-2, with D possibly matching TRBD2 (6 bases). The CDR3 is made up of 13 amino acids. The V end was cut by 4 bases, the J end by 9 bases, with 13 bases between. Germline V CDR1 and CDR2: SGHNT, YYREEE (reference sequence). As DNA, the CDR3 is TGTGCCAGCAGCCCAGGCGGGGTCAGGGAGCTGTTTTTT. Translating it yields CASSPGGVRELFF.

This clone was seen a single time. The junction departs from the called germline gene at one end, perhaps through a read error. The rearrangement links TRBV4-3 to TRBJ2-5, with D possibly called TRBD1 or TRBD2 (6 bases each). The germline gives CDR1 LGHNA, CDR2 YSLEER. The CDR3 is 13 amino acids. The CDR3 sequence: CASSQERGAPLDF. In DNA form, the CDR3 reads TGCGCCAGCAGCCAAGAGAGGGGGGCTCCCCTAGACTTC.

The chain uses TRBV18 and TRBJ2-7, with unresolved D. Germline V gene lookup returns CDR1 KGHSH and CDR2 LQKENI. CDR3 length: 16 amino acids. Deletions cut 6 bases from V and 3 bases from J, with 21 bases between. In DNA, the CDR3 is TGTGCCAGCTCCCAAAGTCGGATGCCACTCAACTACGAGCAGTACTTC. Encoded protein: CASSQSRMPLNYEQYF. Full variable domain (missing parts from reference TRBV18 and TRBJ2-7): NAGVMQNPRHLVRRRGQEARLRCSPMKGHSHVYWYRQLPEEGLKFMVYLQKENIIDESGMPKERFSAEFPKEGPSILRIQQVVRGDSAAYFCASSQSRMPLNYEQYFGPGTRLTVT.

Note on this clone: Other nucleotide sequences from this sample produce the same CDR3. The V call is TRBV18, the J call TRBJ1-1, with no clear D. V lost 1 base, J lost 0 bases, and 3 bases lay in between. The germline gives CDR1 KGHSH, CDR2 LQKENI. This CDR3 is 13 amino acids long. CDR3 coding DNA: TGTGCCAGCTCACCACAAATGAACACTGAAGCTTTCTTT. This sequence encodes CASSPQMNTEAFF.

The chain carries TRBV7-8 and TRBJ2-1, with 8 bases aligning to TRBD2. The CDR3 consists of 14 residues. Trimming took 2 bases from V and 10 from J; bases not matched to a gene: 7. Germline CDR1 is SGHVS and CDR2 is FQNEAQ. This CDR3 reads CASSLSGSGGEQFF. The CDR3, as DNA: TGTGCCAGCAGCTTAAGCGGGAGTGGCGGCGAGCAGTTCTTC. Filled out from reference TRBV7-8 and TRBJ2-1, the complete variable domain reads GAGVSQSPRYKVAKRGQDVALRCDPISGHVSLFWYQQALGQGPEFLTYFQNEAQLDKSGLPSDRFFAERPEGSVSTLKIQRTQQEDSAVYLCASSLSGSGGEQFFGPGTRLTVL.

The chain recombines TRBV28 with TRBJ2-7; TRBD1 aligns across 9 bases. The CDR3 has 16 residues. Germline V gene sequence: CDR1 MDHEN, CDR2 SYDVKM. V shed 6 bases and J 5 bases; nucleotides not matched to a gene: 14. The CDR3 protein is CASSDLPGQGSNEQYF. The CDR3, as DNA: TGTGCCAGCAGCGACCTACCGGGACAGGGTTCCAACGAGCAGTACTTC.

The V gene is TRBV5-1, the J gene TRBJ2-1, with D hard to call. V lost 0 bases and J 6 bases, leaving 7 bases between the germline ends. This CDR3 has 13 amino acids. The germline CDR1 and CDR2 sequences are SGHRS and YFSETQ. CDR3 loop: CASSLGGINEQFF. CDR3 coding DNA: TGCGCCAGCAGCTTGGGCGGTATCAATGAGCAGTTCTTC. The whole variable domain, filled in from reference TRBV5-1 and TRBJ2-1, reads KAGVTQTPRYLIKTRGQQVTLSCSPISGHRSVSWYQQTPGQGLQFLFEYFSETQRNKGNFPGRFSGRQFSNSRSEMNVSTLELGDSALYLCASSLGGINEQFFGPGTRLTVL.

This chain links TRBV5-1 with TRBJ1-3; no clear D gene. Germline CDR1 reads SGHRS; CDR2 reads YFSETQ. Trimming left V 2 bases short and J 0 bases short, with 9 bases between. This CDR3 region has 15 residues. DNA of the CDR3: TGCGCCAGCAGCTTATCCCCAGTCTCTGGAAACACCATATATTTT. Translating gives CASSLSPVSGNTIYF.

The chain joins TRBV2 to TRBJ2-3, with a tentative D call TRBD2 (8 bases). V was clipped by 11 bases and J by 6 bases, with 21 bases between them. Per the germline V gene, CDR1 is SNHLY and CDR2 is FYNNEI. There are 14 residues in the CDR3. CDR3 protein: CAERTSRGRDTQYF. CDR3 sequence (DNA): TGTGCCGAACGGACTAGCAGGGGGAGGGATACGCAGTATTTT.

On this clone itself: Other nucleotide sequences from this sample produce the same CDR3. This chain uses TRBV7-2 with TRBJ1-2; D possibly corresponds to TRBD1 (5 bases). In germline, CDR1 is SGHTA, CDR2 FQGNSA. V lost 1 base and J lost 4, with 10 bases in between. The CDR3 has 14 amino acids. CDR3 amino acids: CASSLGQGAYGYTF. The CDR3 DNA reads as TGTGCCAGCAGCTTAGGGCAGGGCGCCTATGGCTACACCTTC.

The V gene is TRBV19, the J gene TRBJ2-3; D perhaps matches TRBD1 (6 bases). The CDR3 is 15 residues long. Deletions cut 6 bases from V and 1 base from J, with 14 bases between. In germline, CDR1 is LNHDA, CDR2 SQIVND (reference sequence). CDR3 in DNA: TGTGCCAGTAGAATATGGGCAGGGGGCACAGATACGCAGTATTTT. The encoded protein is CASRIWAGGTDTQYF.

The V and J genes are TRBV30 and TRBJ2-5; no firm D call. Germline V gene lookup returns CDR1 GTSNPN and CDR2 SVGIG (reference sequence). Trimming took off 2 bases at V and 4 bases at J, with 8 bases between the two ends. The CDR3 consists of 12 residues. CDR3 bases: TGTGCCTGGAGTCCAACCCTAGAGACCCAGTACTTC. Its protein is CAWSPTLETQYF.

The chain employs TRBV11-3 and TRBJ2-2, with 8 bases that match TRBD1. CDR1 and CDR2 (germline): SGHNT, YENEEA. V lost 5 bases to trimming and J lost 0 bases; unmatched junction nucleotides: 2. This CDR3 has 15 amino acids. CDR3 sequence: CASSQGQANTGELFF. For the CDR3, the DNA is TGTGCCAGCAGCCAGGGACAGGCGAACACCGGGGAGCTGTTTTTT.

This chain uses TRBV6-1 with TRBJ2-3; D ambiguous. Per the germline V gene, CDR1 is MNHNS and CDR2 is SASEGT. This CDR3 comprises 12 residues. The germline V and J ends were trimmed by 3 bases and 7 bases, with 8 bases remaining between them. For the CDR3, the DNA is TGTGCCAGCAGTGACCCAGGCTATACGCAGTATTTT. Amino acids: CASSDPGYTQYF.

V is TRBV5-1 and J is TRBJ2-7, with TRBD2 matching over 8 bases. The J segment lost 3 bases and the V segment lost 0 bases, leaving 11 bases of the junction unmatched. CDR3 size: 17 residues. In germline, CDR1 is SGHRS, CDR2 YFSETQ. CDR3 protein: CASSLDRPGLVGYEQYF. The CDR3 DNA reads TGCGCCAGCAGCTTGGACAGGCCGGGACTAGTAGGCTACGAGCAGTACTTC.

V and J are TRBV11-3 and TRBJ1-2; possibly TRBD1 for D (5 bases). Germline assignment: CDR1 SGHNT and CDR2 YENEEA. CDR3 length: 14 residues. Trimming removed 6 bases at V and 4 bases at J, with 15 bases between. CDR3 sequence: CASSQNSGGYGYTF. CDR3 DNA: TGTGCCAGCAGTCAAAACAGTGGGGGCTATGGCTACACCTTC.

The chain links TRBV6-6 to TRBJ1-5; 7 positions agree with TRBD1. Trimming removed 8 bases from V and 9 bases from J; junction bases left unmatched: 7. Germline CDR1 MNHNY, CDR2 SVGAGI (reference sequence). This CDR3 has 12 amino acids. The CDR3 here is CASGQQGLPQHF. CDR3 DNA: TGTGCCAGCGGGCAACAGGGGCTGCCCCAGCATTTT.

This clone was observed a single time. DNA for the CDR3: TGCGCCAGCAGCCAAGGACTAGCGGGAAACAATGAGCAGTTCTTC. It codes for CASSQGLAGNNEQFF. V is TRBV4-3 and J is TRBJ2-1; 11 nucleotides align to TRBD2. This CDR3 has 15 residues. The V gene's germline CDR1 is LGHNA and CDR2 YSLEER. Unmatched junction bases numbered 1, after V lost 1 base and J lost 5 bases.

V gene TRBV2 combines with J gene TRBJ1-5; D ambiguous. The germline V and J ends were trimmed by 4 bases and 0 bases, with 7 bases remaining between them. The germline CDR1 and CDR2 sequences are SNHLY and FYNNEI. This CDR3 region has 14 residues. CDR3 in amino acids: CASSATYSNQPQHF. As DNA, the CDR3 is TGTGCCAGCAGTGCTACCTATAGCAATCAGCCCCAGCATTTT.

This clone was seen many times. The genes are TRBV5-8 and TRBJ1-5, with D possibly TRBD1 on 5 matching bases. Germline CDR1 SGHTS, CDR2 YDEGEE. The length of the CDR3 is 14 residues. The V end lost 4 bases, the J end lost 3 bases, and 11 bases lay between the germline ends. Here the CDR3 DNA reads TGTGCCAGCAGCCGAGACAGACACAATCAGCCCCAGCATTTT. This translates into CASSRDRHNQPQHF.

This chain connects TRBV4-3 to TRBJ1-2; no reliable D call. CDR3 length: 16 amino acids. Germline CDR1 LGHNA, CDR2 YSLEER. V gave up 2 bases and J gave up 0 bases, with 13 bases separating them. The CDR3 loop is CASSQIREGANYGYTF. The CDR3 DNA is TGCGCCAGCAGCCAAATTCGGGAAGGAGCTAACTATGGCTACACCTTC.

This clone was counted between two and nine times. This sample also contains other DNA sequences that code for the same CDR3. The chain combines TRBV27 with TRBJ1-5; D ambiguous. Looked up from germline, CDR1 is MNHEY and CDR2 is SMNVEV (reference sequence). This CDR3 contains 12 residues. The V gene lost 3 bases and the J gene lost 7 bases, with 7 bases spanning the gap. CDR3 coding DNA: TGTGCCAGCAGTTTGCTGGGGCAGCCCCAGCATTTT. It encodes CASSLLGQPQHF.

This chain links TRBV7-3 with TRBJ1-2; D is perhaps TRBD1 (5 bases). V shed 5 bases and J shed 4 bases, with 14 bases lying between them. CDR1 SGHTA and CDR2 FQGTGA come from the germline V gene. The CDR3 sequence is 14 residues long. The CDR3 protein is CASSPGGGFYGYTF. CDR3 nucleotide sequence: TGTGCCAGCAGCCCTGGCGGGGGGTTCTATGGCTACACCTTC.

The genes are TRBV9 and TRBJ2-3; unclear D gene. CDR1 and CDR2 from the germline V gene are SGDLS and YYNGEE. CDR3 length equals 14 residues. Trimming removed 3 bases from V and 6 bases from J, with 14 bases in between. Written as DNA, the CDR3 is TGTGCCAGCAGCGCCCTCTCCTCCCGGGATACGCAGTATTTT. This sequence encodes CASSALSSRDTQYF.

CDR3 in amino acids: CAISESGREGTQYF. In DNA, the CDR3 is TGTGCCATCAGTGAGTCGGGCAGGGAAGGGACCCAGTACTTC. This chain connects TRBV10-3 to TRBJ2-5; D may be TRBD1 (5 bases). Germline V gene data show CDR1 as ENHRY and CDR2 as SYGVKD. The CDR3 totals 14 residues. V was cut by 0 bases and J by 7 bases, with 12 bases left in between.

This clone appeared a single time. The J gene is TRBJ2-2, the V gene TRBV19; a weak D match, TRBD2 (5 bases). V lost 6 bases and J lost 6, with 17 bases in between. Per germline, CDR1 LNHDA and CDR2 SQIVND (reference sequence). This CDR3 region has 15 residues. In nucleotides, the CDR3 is TGTGCCAGTAGACCGGGAAGGGATGGAGCCGGGGAGCTGTTTTTT. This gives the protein CASRPGRDGAGELFF.